A selection of T cell receptor beta chains follows, all from one sample in a study of T cells in Graves' hyperthyroidism and ophthalmopathy. TCRdb redid the calling of the multiplex PCR reads with MiXCR, one entry per CDR3 protein. The repertoire has about 210,000 distinct CDR3 sequences, around 19% of them found once; the top ten carry around 43%. Sequenced: blood. These receptors were collected from a man between 40 and 49 years old with Graves' hyperthyroidism. CDR3s include the opening cysteine and the closing phenylalanine or tryptophan. D genes are given only for firm matches. Not every row has a clone size; where given, it reads once, few, many or a size class.

NA TRBD2 TRBJ2-2 TRBV6-1 CASSPTGLGVAGELFF TGTGCCAGCAGCCCTACAGGACTAGGGGTGGCCGGGGAGCTGTTTTTT
few TRBD2 TRBJ2-5 TRBV6-1 CASLWGGGEETQYF TGTGCCAGCCTCTGGGGCGGGGGGGAAGAGACCCAGTACTTC
many NA TRBJ1-1 TRBV20-1 CSAPLGEIGNTEAFF TGCAGTGCTCCCCTGGGGGAAATCGGGAACACTGAAGCTTTCTTT
many NA TRBJ1-1 TRBV13 CATSPRVSDTEAFF TGTGCCACCAGCCCCAGGGTGTCGGACACTGAAGCTTTCTTT
many TRBD1 TRBJ2-7 TRBV28 CASRGTGGAWEQYF TGTGCCAGCAGAGGGACAGGGGGCGCGTGGGAGCAGTACTTC
NA NA TRBJ1-4 TRBV27 CASSWPVVTTNEKLFF TGTGCCAGCAGTTGGCCTGTAGTCACAACTAATGAAAAACTGTTTTTT
many NA TRBJ1-5 TRBV5-6 CASSVGHSQPQHF TGTGCCAGCAGCGTGGGACATAGTCAGCCCCAGCATTTT
many NA TRBJ1-1 TRBV6-1 CASRLGNTEAFF TGTGCCAGCAGGTTAGGGAACACTGAAGCTTTCTTT
many TRBD1 TRBJ1-5 TRBV20-1 CSARETGHQPQHF TGCAGTGCTAGAGAGACAGGGCATCAGCCCCAGCATTTT
many NA TRBJ2-3 TRBV7-2 CASSLSGGPSHTQYF TGTGCCAGCAGCTTATCTGGGGGCCCCTCTCATACGCAGTATTTT
many TRBD2 TRBJ2-1 TRBV20-1 CSAISGGSNEQFF TGCAGTGCCATTAGCGGGGGGAGTAATGAGCAGTTCTTC
few NA TRBJ1-6 TRBV2 CASSVEGGDSPLHF TGTGCCAGCAGTGTTGAAGGGGGGGACTCACCCCTCCACTTT
many NA TRBJ1-2 TRBV5-5 CASSLRLHYGYTF TGTGCCAGCAGCTTGCGACTACACTATGGCTACACCTTC
NA NA TRBJ2-1 TRBV6-2/TRBV6-3 CASSSRRSSYNEQFF TGTGCCAGCAGTTCGCGGAGGAGCTCCTACAATGAGCAGTTCTTC
many TRBD1 TRBJ2-3 TRBV6-2/TRBV6-3 CATTGQIQDTQYF TGTGCCACCACGGGACAGATACAAGATACGCAGTATTTT
NA NA TRBJ1-1 TRBV19 CASSMDNNLNTEAFF TGTGCCAGTAGTATGGACAACAACCTGAACACTGAAGCTTTCTTT
few NA TRBJ2-7 TRBV28 CASSPGIEQYF TGTGCCAGCAGTCCAGGGATTGAGCAGTACTTC
NA NA TRBJ1-5 TRBV15 CATSREGQFNQPQHF TGTGCCACCAGCAGAGAAGGGCAGTTCAATCAGCCCCAGCATTTT
few TRBD2 TRBJ2-3 TRBV3-1 CASSQVVAGGTDTQYF TGTGCCAGCAGCCAAGTCGTAGCGGGGGGCACAGATACGCAGTATTTT
NA NA TRBJ1-5 TRBV5-8 CASSLKANRMGNQPQHF TGTGCCAGCAGCCTCAAGGCCAATAGGATGGGCAATCAGCCCCAGCATTTT
many NA TRBJ2-2 TRBV6-1 CASSESSGYTGELFF TGTGCCAGCAGTGAGTCCTCAGGGTACACCGGGGAGCTGTTTTTT
many TRBD1 TRBJ2-3 TRBV28 CASSLQDRAIDTQYF TGTGCCAGCAGTTTGCAGGACAGGGCAATAGATACGCAGTATTTT
few NA TRBJ2-6 TRBV4-2 CASRRGANVLTF TGTGCCAGCAGGAGGGGGGCCAACGTCCTGACTTTC
many TRBD2 TRBJ2-3 TRBV4-3 CASSHRTSGGGRDTQYF TGCGCCAGCAGCCACCGGACTAGCGGGGGGGGGCGAGATACGCAGTATTTT
NA NA TRBJ1-1 TRBV9 CASSAGGSPSAFF TGTGCCAGCAGCGCCGGAGGGTCCCCTTCAGCTTTCTTT
many TRBD1 TRBJ2-1 TRBV7-9 CASSLGQGHNEQFF TGTGCCAGCAGCCTTGGACAGGGTCACAATGAGCAGTTCTTC
many NA TRBJ1-1 TRBV13 CASIIRQQVMNTEAFF TGTGCCAGCATCATTCGCCAACAAGTCATGAACACTGAAGCTTTCTTT
many NA TRBJ1-3 TRBV11-3 CASSLAYYSGNTIYF TGTGCCAGCAGCTTAGCATACTACTCTGGAAACACCATATATTTT
NA NA TRBJ1-2 TRBV11-2 CASSLGGAGYGYTF TGTGCCAGCAGCTTAGGGGGGGCGGGGTATGGCTACACCTTC
many NA TRBJ2-7 TRBV24-1 CATSAAGANLEQYF TGTGCCACCAGTGCGGCAGGGGCTAATCTAGAGCAGTACTTC
NA NA TRBJ1-1 TRBV7-2 CASSLEAEGWGNTEAFF TGTGCCAGCAGCTTAGAGGCCGAGGGGTGGGGGAACACTGAAGCTTTCTTT
few NA TRBJ1-3 TRBV5-1 CASSGDQGNSGNTIYF TGCGCCAGCAGCGGGGACCAGGGGAACTCTGGAAACACCATATATTTT
many NA TRBJ2-3 TRBV6-2/TRBV6-3 CASSQGKARQYF TGTGCCAGCAGCCAAGGCAAAGCGAGGCAGTATTTT
many NA TRBJ1-1 TRBV18 CASSGYGSLMNTEAFF TGTGCCAGCTCCGGTTACGGCAGTCTAATGAACACTGAAGCTTTCTTT
many NA TRBJ2-1 TRBV3-1 CASSYDRGTGSYNEQFF TGTGCCAGCAGCTATGATCGGGGGACGGGCTCCTACAATGAGCAGTTCTTC
many TRBD1 TRBJ1-2 TRBV9 CASSVESRGHRGYTF TGTGCCAGCAGCGTAGAATCCAGGGGGCATCGTGGCTACACCTTC
NA NA TRBJ1-6 TRBV7-9 CASREPNSPLHF TGTGCCAGCAGGGAACCGAATTCACCCCTCCACTTT
few NA TRBJ2-3 TRBV20-1 CSARGAGVGGLLNTQYF TGCAGTGCTAGAGGGGCCGGGGTGGGGGGGCTATTGAATACGCAGTATTTT
many NA TRBJ1-6 TRBV5-1 CASSPHADSFLGSPLHF TGCGCCAGCAGCCCGCATGCGGACAGTTTCCTTGGATCACCCCTCCACTTT
NA TRBD1 TRBJ2-1 TRBV24-1 CATSDFGQGYNEQFF TGTGCCACCAGTGATTTCGGACAGGGTTACAATGAGCAGTTCTTC
few TRBD2 TRBJ2-3 TRBV5-4 CASSSTSGGAGDTQYF TGTGCCAGCAGCTCGACTAGCGGGGGCGCCGGGGATACGCAGTATTTT
many TRBD1 TRBJ1-2 TRBV7-3 CASSLFGQGAGGYTF TGTGCCAGCAGCTTATTCGGACAGGGGGCTGGTGGCTACACCTTC
NA NA TRBJ2-3 TRBV5-1 CASSGGEYGTDTQYF TGCGCCAGCAGCGGCGGGGAGTACGGCACAGATACGCAGTATTTT
NA TRBD1 TRBJ2-6 TRBV24-1 CATSDPRDRDSGANVLTF TGTGCCACCAGTGATCCCCGGGACAGGGACTCTGGGGCCAACGTCCTGACTTTC
NA NA TRBJ2-7 TRBV6-2/TRBV6-3 CASSSIEIYEQYF TGTGCCAGCAGTTCAATAGAGATCTACGAGCAGTACTTC
NA NA TRBJ2-2 TRBV6-1 CASSRRGHTGELFF TGTGCCAGCAGCCGACGAGGGCACACCGGGGAGCTGTTTTTT
NA NA TRBJ1-3 TRBV2 CASSSATVGNTIYF TGTGCCAGCAGTTCGGCGACAGTCGGAAACACCATATATTTT
NA TRBD2 TRBJ2-3 TRBV20-1 CSARRTSGVTDTQYF TGCAGTGCTCGAAGGACTAGCGGGGTCACAGATACGCAGTATTTT
NA NA TRBJ2-5 TRBV28 CASSWSEDTARETQYF TGTGCCAGCAGCTGGAGCGAGGATACAGCGCGAGAGACCCAGTACTTC
many NA TRBJ2-7 TRBV6-2/TRBV6-3 CASSYAGRGSYEQYF TGTGCCAGCAGCTACGCCGGCAGGGGAAGCTACGAGCAGTACTTC
many NA TRBJ1-5 TRBV12-3/TRBV12-4 CASSPPYRRDSNQPQHF TGTGCCAGCAGCCCTCCCTACCGGCGGGATAGCAATCAGCCCCAGCATTTT
NA NA TRBJ2-3 TRBV6-2/TRBV6-3 CASSLSRMEGQYF TGTGCCAGCAGTCTATCCCGAATGGAAGGGCAGTATTTT
many NA TRBJ2-7 TRBV6-2/TRBV6-3 CASSYSIDLLLSYEQYF TGTGCCAGCAGTTACTCTATTGATCTTCTCCTCTCCTACGAGCAGTACTTC
NA TRBD2 TRBJ2-1 TRBV9 CASSVGLAGTGWHEQFF TGTGCCAGCAGCGTTGGACTAGCGGGGACGGGATGGCATGAGCAGTTCTTC
many NA TRBJ2-3 TRBV6-1 CASSVFRDSTDTQYF TGTGCCAGCAGTGTTTTCAGAGATAGCACAGATACGCAGTATTTT
many NA TRBJ2-5 TRBV7-9 CASSPRGYYQETQYF TGTGCCAGCAGCCCCAGGGGATACTACCAAGAGACCCAGTACTTC
many TRBD2 TRBJ2-2 TRBV12-3/TRBV12-4 CASRLGGAGGELFF TGTGCCAGCCGTCTCGGGGGGGCTGGCGGGGAGCTGTTTTTT
many NA TRBJ2-7 TRBV12-3/TRBV12-4 CASSMGRSSYEQYF TGTGCCAGCAGCATGGGCAGGAGCTCCTACGAGCAGTACTTC
NA TRBD2 TRBJ2-3 TRBV28 CASSPPRSGGDTQYF TGTGCCAGCAGCCCCCCCAGGAGCGGGGGAGATACGCAGTATTTT